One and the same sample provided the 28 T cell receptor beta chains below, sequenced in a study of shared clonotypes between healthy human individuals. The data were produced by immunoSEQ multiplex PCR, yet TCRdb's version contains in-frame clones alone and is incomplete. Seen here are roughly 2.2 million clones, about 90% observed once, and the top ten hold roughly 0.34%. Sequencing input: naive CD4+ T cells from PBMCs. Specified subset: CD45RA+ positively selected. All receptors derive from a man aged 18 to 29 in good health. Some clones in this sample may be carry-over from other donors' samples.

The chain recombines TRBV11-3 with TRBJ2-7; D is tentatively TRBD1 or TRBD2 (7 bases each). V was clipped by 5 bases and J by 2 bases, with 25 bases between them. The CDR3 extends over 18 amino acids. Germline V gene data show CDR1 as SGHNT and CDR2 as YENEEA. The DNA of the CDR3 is TGTGCCAGCAGCATACAGGACAGGCGGGACTACAATACCTACGAGCAGTACTTC. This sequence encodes CASSIQDRRDYNTYEQYF.

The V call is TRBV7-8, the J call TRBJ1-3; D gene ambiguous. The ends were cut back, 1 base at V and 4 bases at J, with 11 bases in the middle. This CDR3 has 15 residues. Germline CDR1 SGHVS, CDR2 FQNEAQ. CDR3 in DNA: TGTGCCAGCAGCTTAGGGGCGGGGTTCGGAAACACCATATATTTT. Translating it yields CASSLGAGFGNTIYF.

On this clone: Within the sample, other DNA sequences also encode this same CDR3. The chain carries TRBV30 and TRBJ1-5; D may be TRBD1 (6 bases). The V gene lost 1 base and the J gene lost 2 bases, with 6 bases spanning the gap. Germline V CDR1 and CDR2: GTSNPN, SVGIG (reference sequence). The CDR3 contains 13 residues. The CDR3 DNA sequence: TGTGCCTGGAGTGGACAGGGCAATCAGCCCCAGCATTTT. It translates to CAWSGQGNQPQHF.

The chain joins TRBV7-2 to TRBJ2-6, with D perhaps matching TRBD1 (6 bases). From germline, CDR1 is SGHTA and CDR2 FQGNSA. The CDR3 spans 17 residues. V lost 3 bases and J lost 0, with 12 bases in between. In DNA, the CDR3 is TGTGCCAGCAGCTTTGGGACAAGGGTCTCTGGGGCCAACGTCCTGACTTTC. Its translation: CASSFGTRVSGANVLTF. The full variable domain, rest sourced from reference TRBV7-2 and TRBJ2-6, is GAGVSQSPSNKVTEKGKDVELRCDPISGHTALYWYRQSLGQGLEFLIYFQGNSAPDKSGLPSDRFSAERTGGSVSTLTIQRTQQEDSAVYLCASSFGTRVSGANVLTFGAGSRLTVL.

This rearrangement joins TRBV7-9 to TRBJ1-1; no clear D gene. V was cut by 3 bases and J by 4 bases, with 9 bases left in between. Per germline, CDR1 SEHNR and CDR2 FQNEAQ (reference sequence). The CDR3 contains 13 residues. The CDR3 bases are TGTGCCAGCAGCTTCTGGGGTGGCACTGAAGCTTTCTTT. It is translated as CASSFWGGTEAFF. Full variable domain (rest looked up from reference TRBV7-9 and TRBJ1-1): DTGVSQNPRHKITKRGQNVTFRCDPISEHNRLYWYRQTLGQGPEFLTYFQNEAQLEKSRLLSDRFSAERPKGSFSTLEIQRTEQGDSAMYLCASSFWGGTEAFFGQGTRLTVV.

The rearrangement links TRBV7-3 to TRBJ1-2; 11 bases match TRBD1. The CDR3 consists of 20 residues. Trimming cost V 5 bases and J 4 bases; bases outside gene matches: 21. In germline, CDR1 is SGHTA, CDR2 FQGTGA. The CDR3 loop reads CASSPKGGSGQGGPIYGYTF. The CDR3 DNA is TGTGCCAGCAGCCCGAAAGGCGGTTCGGGACAGGGGGGTCCTATCTATGGCTACACCTTC.

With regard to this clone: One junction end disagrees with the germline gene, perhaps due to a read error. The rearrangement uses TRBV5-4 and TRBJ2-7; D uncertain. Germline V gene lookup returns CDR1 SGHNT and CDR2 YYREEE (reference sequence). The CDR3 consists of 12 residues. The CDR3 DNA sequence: TGTGCCAGCAGCCTGACCGGCTACGGGCAGTACTTC. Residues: CASSLTGYGQYF.

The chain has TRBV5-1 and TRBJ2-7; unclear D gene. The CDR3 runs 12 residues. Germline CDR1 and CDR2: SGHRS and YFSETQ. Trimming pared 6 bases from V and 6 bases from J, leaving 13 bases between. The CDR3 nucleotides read TGCGCCAGCAACGACTTGACCGGCGAGCAGTACTTC. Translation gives CASNDLTGEQYF. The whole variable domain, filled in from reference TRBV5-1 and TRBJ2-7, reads KAGVTQTPRYLIKTRGQQVTLSCSPISGHRSVSWYQQTPGQGLQFLFEYFSETQRNKGNFPGRFSGRQFSNSRSEMNVSTLELGDSALYLCASNDLTGEQYFGPGTRLTVT.

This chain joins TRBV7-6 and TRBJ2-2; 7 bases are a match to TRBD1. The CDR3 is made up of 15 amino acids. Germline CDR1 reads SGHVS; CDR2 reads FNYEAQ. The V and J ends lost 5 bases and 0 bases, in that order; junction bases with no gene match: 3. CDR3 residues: CASSLGQTNTGELFF. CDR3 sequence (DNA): TGTGCCAGCAGCCTGGGACAGACGAACACCGGGGAGCTGTTTTTT. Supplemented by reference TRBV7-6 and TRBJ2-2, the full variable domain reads GAGVSQSPRYKVTKRGQDVALRCDPISGHVSLYWYRQALGQGPEFLTYFNYEAQQDKSGLPNDRFSAERPEGSISTLTIQRTEQRDSAMYRCASSLGQTNTGELFFGEGSRLTVL.

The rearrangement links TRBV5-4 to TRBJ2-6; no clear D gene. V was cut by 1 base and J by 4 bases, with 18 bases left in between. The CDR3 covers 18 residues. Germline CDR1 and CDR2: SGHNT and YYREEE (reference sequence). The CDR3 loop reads CASSLLVPSSVGANVLTF. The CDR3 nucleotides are TGTGCCAGCAGCTTGTTGGTCCCGAGCTCTGTCGGGGCCAACGTCCTGACTTTC.

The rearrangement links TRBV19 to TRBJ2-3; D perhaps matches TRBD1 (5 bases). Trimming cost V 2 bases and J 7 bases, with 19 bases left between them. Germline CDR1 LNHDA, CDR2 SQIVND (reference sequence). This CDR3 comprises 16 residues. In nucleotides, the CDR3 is TGTGCCAGTAGTATACTTGGGTGGGGCCAAGGAAATACGCAGTATTTT. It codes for CASSILGWGQGNTQYF.

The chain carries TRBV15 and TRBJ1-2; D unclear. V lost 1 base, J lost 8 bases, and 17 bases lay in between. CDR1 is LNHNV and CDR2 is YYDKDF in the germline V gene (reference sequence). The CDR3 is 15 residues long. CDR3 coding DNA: TGTGCCACCAGCAGAGTGGGAAGGGCGGCTCGGGGCTACACCTTC. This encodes CATSRVGRAARGYTF.

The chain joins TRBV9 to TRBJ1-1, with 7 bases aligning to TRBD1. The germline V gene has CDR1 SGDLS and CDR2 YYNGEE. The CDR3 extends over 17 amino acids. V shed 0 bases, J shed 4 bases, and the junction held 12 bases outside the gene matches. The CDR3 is CASSVGAGGPRSTEAFF. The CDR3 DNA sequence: TGTGCCAGCAGCGTAGGGGCAGGGGGTCCAAGGAGCACTGAAGCTTTCTTT.

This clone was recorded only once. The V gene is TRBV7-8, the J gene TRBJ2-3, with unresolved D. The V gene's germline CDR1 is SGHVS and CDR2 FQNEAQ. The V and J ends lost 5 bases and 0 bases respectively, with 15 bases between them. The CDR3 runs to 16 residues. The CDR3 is CASSPTYRESTDTQYF. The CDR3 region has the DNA TGTGCCAGCAGCCCAACTTACAGAGAGAGCACAGATACGCAGTATTTT.

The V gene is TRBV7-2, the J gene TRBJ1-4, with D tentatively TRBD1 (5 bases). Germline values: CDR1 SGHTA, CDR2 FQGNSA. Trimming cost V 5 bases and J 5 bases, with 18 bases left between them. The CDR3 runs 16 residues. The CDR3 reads CASSKEIRVVNEKLFF. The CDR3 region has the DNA TGTGCCAGCAGCAAAGAAATCAGGGTGGTAAATGAAAAACTGTTTTTT.

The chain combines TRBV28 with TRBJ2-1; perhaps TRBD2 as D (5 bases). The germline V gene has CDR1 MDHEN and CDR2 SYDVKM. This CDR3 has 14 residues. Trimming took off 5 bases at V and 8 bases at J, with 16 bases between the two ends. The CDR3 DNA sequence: TGTGCCAGCAGTCTCCTAGGGAAGAGGGATGAGCAGTTCTTC. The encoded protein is CASSLLGKRDEQFF.

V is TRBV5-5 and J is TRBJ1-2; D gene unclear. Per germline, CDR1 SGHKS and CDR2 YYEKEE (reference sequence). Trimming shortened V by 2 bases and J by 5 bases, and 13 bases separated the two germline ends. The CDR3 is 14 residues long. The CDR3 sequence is CASSFWVNTYGYTF. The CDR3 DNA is TGTGCCAGCAGCTTCTGGGTAAACACTTATGGCTACACCTTC.

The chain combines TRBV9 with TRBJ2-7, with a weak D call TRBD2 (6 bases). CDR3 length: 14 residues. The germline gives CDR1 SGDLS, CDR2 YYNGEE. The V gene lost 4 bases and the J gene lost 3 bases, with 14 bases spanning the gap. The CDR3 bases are TGTGCCAGCAGCCAGGAGGGGTCCTACTACGAGCAGTACTTC. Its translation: CASSQEGSYYEQYF.

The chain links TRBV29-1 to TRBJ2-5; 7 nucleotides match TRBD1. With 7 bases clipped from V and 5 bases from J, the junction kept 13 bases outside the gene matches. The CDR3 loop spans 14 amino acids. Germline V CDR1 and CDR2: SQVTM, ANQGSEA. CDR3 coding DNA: TGCAGCGGTTCCGGGGACAGATCGGGGGAGACCCAGTACTTC. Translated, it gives CSGSGDRSGETQYF.

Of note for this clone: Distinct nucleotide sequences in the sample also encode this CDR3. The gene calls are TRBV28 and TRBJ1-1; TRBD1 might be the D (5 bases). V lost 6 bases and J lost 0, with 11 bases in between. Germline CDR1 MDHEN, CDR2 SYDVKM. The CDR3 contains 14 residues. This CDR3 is CASRLRGMNTEAFF. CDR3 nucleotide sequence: TGTGCCAGCAGGCTGCGGGGGATGAACACTGAAGCTTTCTTT.

CDR3 sequence reads: CASSLGTSGRAADTQYF. The CDR3 nucleotides read TGCGCCAGCAGCTTGGGGACTAGCGGGAGGGCCGCAGATACGCAGTATTTT. This chain links TRBV5-1 with TRBJ2-3, with 15 nucleotides matching TRBD2. The germline gives CDR1 SGHRS, CDR2 YFSETQ. The CDR3 runs 17 residues. The V segment lost 0 bases and the J segment 4 bases; nucleotides outside the gene matches: 3.

The CDR3 DNA is TGTGCCAGCAGCGCCCGGACAGGGTTTAACTATGGCTACACCTTC. This sequence encodes CASSARTGFNYGYTF. The chain is built from TRBV14 and TRBJ1-2; 8 nucleotides match TRBD1. Germline CDR1 and CDR2: SGHDN and FVKESK. The CDR3 has 15 amino acids. V trimming: 5 bases; J trimming: 1 base; junction bases outside the gene matches: 6.

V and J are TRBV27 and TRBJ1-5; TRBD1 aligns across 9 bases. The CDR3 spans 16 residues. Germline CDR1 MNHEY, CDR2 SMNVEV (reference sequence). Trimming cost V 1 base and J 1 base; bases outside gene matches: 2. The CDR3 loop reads CASSLLGQGSNQPQHF. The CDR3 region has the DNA TGTGCCAGCAGTTTATTGGGACAGGGAAGCAATCAGCCCCAGCATTTT.

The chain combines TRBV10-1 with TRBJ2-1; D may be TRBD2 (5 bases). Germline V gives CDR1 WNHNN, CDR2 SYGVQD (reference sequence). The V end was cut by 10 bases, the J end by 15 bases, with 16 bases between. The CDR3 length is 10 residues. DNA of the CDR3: TGCGCCATCCCGAGTGGGAGTGGGTTCTTC. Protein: CAIPSGSGFF.

The CDR3 protein is CASSLEVGTQYF. The CDR3 region has the DNA TGTGCCAGCAGCTTAGAGGTTGGGACCCAGTACTTC. The chain employs TRBV7-9 and TRBJ2-5; D unclear. Germline V gene data show CDR1 as SEHNR and CDR2 as FQNEAQ (reference sequence). This CDR3 contains 12 residues. V gave up 1 base and J gave up 7 bases, with 7 bases separating them.

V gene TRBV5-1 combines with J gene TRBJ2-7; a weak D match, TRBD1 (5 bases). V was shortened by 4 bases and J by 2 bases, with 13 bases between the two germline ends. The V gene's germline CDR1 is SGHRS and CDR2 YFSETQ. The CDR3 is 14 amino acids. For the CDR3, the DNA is TGCGCCAGCAGCCTTGGGGCGCTACCCTACGAGCAGTACTTC. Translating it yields CASSLGALPYEQYF.

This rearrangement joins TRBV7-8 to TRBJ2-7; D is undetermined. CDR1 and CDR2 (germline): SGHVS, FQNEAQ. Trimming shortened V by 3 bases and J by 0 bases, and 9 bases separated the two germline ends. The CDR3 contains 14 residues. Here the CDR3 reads CASSFTPRSYEQYF. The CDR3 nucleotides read TGTGCCAGCAGCTTTACACCTCGCTCCTACGAGCAGTACTTC.

CDR3 in amino acids: CASSAYREGGPEQFF. CDR3 DNA sequence: TGTGCCAGCAGCGCATATCGGGAGGGAGGACCTGAGCAGTTCTTC. The gene calls are TRBV9 and TRBJ2-1, with 8 bases matching TRBD2. This CDR3 spans 15 amino acids. The ends lost 3 bases at V and 9 bases at J; junction bases unmatched: 11. Germline CDR1 and CDR2: SGDLS and YYNGEE.